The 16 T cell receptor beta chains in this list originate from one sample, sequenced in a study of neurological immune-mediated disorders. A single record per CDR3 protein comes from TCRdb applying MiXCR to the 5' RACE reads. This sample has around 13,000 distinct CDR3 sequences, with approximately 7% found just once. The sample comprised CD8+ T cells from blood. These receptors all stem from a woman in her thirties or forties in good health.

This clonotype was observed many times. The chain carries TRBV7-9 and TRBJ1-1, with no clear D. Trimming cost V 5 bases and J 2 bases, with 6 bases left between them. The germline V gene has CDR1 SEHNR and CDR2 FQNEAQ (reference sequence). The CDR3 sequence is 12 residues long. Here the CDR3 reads CASSVINTEAFF. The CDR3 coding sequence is TGTGCCAGCAGCGTAATCAACACTGAAGCTTTCTTT. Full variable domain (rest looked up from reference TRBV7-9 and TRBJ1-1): DTGVSQNPRHKITKRGQNVTFRCDPISEHNRLYWYRQTLGQGPEFLTYFQNEAQLEKSRLLSDRFSAERPKGSFSTLEIQRTEQGDSAMYLCASSVINTEAFFGQGTRLTVV.

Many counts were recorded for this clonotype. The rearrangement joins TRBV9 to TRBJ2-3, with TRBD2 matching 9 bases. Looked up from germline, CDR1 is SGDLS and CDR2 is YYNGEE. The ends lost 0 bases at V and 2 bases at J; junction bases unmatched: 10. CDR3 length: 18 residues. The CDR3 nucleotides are TGTGCCAGCAGCGTAGAGTTAGCGGGGGTCACCGACACAGATACGCAGTATTTT. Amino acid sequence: CASSVELAGVTDTDTQYF.

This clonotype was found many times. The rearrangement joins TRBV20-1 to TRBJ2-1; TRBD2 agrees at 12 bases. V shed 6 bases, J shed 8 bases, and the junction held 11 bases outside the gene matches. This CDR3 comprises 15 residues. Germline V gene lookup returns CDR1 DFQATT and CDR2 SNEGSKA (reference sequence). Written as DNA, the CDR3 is TGCAGTGCAATCATGACTAGCGGGAGTTGGTATGAGCAGTTCTTC. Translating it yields CSAIMTSGSWYEQFF.

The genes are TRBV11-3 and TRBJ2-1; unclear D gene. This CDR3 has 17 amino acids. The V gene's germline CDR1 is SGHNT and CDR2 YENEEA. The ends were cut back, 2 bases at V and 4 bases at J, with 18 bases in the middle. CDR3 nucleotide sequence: TGTGCCAGCAGCTTACGAAGAGGAATGGCCGCGTACAATGAGCAGTTCTTC. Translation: CASSLRRGMAAYNEQFF.

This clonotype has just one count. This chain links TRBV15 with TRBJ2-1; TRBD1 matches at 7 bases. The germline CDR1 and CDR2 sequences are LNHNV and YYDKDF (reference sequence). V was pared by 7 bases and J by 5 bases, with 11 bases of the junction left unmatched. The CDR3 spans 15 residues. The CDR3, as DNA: TGTGCCACCATCAGCCGAAGGACAGGTAACAATGAGCAGTTCTTC. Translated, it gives CATISRRTGNNEQFF.

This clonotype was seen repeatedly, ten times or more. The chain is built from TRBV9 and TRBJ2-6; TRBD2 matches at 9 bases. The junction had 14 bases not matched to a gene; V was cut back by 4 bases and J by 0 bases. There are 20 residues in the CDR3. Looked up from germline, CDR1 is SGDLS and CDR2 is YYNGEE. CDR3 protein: CASSPQTSLAGHSGANVLTF. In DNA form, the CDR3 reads TGTGCCAGCAGCCCACAAACCTCTCTAGCGGGACACTCTGGGGCCAACGTCCTGACTTTC.

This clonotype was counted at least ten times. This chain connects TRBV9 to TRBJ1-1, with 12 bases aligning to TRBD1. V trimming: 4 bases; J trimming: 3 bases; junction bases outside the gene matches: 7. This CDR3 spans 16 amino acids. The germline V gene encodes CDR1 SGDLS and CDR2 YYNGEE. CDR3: CASSKGTGGRDTEAFF. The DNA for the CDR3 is TGTGCCAGCAGCAAAGGGACAGGGGGCCGGGACACTGAAGCTTTCTTT.

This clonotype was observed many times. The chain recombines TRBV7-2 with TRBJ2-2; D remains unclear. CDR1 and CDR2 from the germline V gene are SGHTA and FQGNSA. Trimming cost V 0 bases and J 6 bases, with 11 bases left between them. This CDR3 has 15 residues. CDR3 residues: CASSLAHGSPGELFF. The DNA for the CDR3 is TGTGCCAGCAGCTTAGCTCACGGGTCGCCCGGGGAGCTGTTTTTT. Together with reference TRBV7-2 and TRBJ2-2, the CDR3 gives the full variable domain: GAGVSQSPSNKVTEKGKDVELRCDPISGHTALYWYRQSLGQGLEFLIYFQGNSAPDKSGLPSDRFSAERTGGSVSTLTIQRTQQEDSAVYLCASSLAHGSPGELFFGEGSRLTVL.

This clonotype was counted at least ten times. CDR3 sequence (DNA): TGTGCCAGCAGCCCCCTTATAGGAACTAATGAAAAACTGTTTTTT. As protein: CASSPLIGTNEKLFF. The rearrangement uses TRBV7-9 and TRBJ1-4, with D uncertain. CDR1 SEHNR and CDR2 FQNEAQ come from the germline V gene (reference sequence). Trimming cost V 5 bases and J 1 base, with 11 bases left between them. The CDR3 has 15 residues.

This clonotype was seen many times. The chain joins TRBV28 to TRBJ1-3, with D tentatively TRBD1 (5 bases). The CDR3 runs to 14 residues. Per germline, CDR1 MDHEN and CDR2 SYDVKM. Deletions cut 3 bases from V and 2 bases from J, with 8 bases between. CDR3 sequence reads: CASSLGGPGNTIYF. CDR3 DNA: TGTGCCAGCAGTTTGGGGGGACCTGGAAACACCATATATTTT. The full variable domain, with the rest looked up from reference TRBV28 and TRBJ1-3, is DVKVTQSSRYLVKRTGEKVFLECVQDMDHENMFWYRQDPGLGLRLIYFSYDVKMKEKGDIPEGYSVSREKKERFSLILESASTNQTSMYLCASSLGGPGNTIYFGEGSWLTVV.

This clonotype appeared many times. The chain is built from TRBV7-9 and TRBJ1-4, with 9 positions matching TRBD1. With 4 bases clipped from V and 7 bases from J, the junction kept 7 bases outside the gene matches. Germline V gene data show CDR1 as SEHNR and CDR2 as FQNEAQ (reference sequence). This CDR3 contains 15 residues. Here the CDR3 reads CASSSWTGAGEKLFF. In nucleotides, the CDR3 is TGTGCCAGCAGCTCCTGGACAGGGGCTGGTGAAAAACTGTTTTTT.

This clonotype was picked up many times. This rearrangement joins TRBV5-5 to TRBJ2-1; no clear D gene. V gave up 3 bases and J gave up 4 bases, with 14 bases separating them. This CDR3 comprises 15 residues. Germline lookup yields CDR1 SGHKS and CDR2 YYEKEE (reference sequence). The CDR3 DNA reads TGTGCCAGCAGCTCGGAAGGATCGATATACAATGAGCAGTTCTTC. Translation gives CASSSEGSIYNEQFF. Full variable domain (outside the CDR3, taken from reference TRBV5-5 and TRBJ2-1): DAGVTQSPTHLIKTRGQQVTLRCSPISGHKSVSWYQQVLGQGPQFIFQYYEKEERGRGNFPDRFSARQFPNYSSELNVNALLLGDSALYLCASSSEGSIYNEQFFGPGTRLTVL.

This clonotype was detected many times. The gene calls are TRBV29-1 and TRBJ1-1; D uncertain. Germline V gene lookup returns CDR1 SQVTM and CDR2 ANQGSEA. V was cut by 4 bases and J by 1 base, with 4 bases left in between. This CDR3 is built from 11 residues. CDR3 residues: CSVAANTEAFF. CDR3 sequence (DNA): TGCAGCGTTGCGGCGAACACTGAAGCTTTCTTT.

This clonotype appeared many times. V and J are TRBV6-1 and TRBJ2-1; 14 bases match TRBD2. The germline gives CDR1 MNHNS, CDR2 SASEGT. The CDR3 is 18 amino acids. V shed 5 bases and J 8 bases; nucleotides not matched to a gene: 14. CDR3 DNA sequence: TGTGCCAGCAGTCAGTGGACTAGCGGGGGGCCAGGGGCGGATGAGCAGTTCTTC. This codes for CASSQWTSGGPGADEQFF.

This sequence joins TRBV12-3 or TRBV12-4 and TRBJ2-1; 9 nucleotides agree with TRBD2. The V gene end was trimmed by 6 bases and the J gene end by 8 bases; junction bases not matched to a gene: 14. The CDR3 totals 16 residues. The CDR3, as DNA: TGTGCCAGCAGCCAGTCTAGCGGGGTGATTCGGTATGAGCAGTTCTTC. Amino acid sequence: CASSQSSGVIRYEQFF.

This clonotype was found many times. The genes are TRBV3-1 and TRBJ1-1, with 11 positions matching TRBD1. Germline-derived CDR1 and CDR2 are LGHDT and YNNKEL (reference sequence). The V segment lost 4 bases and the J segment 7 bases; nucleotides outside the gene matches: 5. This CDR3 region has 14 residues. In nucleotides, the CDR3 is TGTGCCAGCAGCCGACAAGGGACAGGGGGTGAAGCTTTCTTT. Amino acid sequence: CASSRQGTGGEAFF.